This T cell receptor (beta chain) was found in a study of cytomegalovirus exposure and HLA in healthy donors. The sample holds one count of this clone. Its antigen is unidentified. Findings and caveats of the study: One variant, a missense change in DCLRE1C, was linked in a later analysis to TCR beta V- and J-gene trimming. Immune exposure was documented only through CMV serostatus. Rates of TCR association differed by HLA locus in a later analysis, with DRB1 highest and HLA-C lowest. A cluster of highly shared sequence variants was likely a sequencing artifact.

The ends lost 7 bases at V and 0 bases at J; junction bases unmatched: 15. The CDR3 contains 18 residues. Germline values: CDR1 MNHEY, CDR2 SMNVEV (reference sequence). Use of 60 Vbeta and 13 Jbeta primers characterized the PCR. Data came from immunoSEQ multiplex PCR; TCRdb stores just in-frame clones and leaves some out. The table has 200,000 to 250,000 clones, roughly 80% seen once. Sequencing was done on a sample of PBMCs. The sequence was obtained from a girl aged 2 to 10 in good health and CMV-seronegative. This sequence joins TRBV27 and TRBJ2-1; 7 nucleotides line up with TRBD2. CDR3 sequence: CASTSIDIGGSSYNEQFF. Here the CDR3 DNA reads TGTGCCAGCACGTCTATTGATATAGGCGGGAGCTCCTACAATGAGCAGTTCTTC.